This is a list of T cell receptor beta chains from one sample in a study of cytomegalovirus exposure and HLA in healthy donors. Generated by immunoSEQ multiplex PCR, the TCRdb table keeps only in-frame clones and is missing some. The repertoire has approximately 150,000 clones, roughly 9.4% of them found once; the top ten carry less than 2%. The sample taken for sequencing was PBMCs. The receptors originated from a male donor in good health and CMV-seronegative. Each CDR3 is given with its conserved first and last residue.

j_gene	v_gene	CDR3aa
TRBJ1-3	TRBV5-8	CASSLVVPSSGNTIYF
TRBJ2-7	TRBV7-9	CASSLAPDEQYF
TRBJ2-7	TRBV28	CASSFEAATPSYEQYF
TRBJ2-7	TRBV21-1	CASSRRTGLYEQYF
TRBJ2-2	TRBV6-5	CASSSGTSHMSGELFF
TRBJ2-1	TRBV6-5	CASSWDSNSYNEQFF
TRBJ1-1	TRBV18	CASSLYRGSIIVNTEAFF
TRBJ2-1	TRBV4-1	CASSQDSRDFYNEQFF
TRBJ2-5	TRBV10-3	CAIAGTGVQEAQYF
TRBJ2-7	TRBV7-2	CASTSRVAVPTSSYEQYF
TRBJ2-2	TRBV2	CASRRDRSPGELFF
TRBJ2-5	TRBV27	CASSSPSRDSQETQYF
TRBJ2-1	TRBV7-3	CASSLTPAGGHNEQFF
TRBJ1-2	TRBV4-3	CASSQGTTQGYGYTF
TRBJ1-1	TRBV7-2	CASSFGTGVIDPEAFF
TRBJ2-3	TRBV29-1	CSAAGGSTDTQYF
TRBJ1-1	TRBV15	CATSRERLLNTEAFF
TRBJ2-7	TRBV14	CASSPMVRYHEQYF
TRBJ2-7	TRBV28	CASSLWGLNGQYF
TRBJ2-7	TRBV5-6	CASSLRGGTGGEQYF
TRBJ2-1	TRBV19	CASSIETGIYNEQFF
TRBJ2-1	TRBV27	CASSFGLRNNEQFF
TRBJ2-2	TRBV11-2	CASSLVSGGVGELFF